This T cell receptor (beta chain) was sequenced for a study of patients and donors after allogeneic stem cell transplantation. TCRdb reprocessed the RT-PCR reads with MiXCR, giving one entry per CDR3 protein. The sample consists of about 230,000 distinct CDR3 sequences, 13% to 15% of them appearing once. The sample was blood, either unsorted or a sorted T cell fraction (not recorded which). This receptor was identified in a human donor who was either an allogeneic HSCT recipient or a stem cell or donor lymphocyte infusion donor (not recorded which). It is not recorded whose cells these are; they may come from a transplant donor.

In DNA form, the CDR3 reads TGCAGTGCTAGAGACGGCAGGACCTATGGCTACACCTTC. Amino acid sequence: CSARDGRTYGYTF. This chain links TRBV20-1 with TRBJ1-2; no clear D gene. CDR1 DFQATT and CDR2 SNEGSKA come from the germline V gene (reference sequence). The V end lost 0 bases, the J end lost 4 bases, and 9 bases lay between the germline ends. The CDR3 is 13 amino acids.